A selection of T cell receptor beta chains follows, all from one sample in a study of T-cell memory formation after mild COVID-19. TCRdb used MiXCR to reprocess the 5' RACE reads, holding one entry per CDR3 protein. This sample carries some 190,000 distinct CDR3 sequences, under 20% of them seen once, and the ten largest clones take 2% to 2.5%. Sequenced sample: PBMCs or a T cell subset sorted from them (not recorded which). The receptors were gathered from an adult woman who had mild COVID-19 (a few samples of this study predate the infection). Cell type and time point are not known. Both conserved end residues are part of each CDR3. The D gene is left open where the match is weak. For some rows the clone size is stated as once, few or many, or as a class when expanded; others skip it.

size: .; J: TRBJ2-7; length: 14; V: TRBV11-2; D: .; DNA: TGTGCCAGCAGATCCCGGGCGCAGGGCGGCGAGCAGTACTTC; CDR3: CASRSRAQGGEQYF
size: few; J: TRBJ1-2; length: 13; V: TRBV3-1; D: .; DNA: TGTGCCAGCAGCCTAGGACACGACTATGGCTACACCTTC; CDR3: CASSLGHDYGYTF
size: many; J: TRBJ2-7; length: 11; V: TRBV20-1; D: .; DNA: TGCAGTGCCCCCTGGCAGGGGGAGCAGTACTTC; CDR3: CSAPWQGEQYF
size: few; J: TRBJ1-1; length: 18; V: TRBV5-1; D: .; DNA: TGCGCCAGCAGCTTGGCCCCCGGGGGGGGGCCCCTGCTCACTGAAGCTTTCTTT; CDR3: CASSLAPGGGPLLTEAFF
size: .; J: TRBJ2-1; length: 15; V: TRBV6-5; D: TRBD2; DNA: TGTGCCAGCAGTCCCAGCGGGAGTTTAGTCTATGAGCAGTTCTTC; CDR3: CASSPSGSLVYEQFF
size: few; J: TRBJ2-7; length: 14; V: TRBV7-2; D: .; DNA: TGTGCCAGCAGTTATCGACGGGCCTCCTACGAGCAGTACTTC; CDR3: CASSYRRASYEQYF
size: .; J: TRBJ1-5; length: 15; V: TRBV7-9; D: .; DNA: TGTGCCAGCAGCCCCAACCGGGCCGGCAATCAGCCCCAGCATTTT; CDR3: CASSPNRAGNQPQHF
size: few; J: TRBJ2-1; length: 13; V: TRBV5-1; D: TRBD2; DNA: TGCGCCAGCAGCCCGGGGACTAGCGGGAGTCTGTTCTTC; CDR3: CASSPGTSGSLFF
size: few; J: TRBJ2-1; length: 15; V: TRBV7-9; D: TRBD2; DNA: TGTGCCAGCAGCCCTACTAGCGGGGGGGCCAATGAGCAGTTCTTC; CDR3: CASSPTSGGANEQFF
size: .; J: TRBJ2-1; length: 13; V: TRBV2; D: TRBD1; DNA: TGTGCCAGCAGTCCGGACAGGACCAATGAGCAGTTCTTC; CDR3: CASSPDRTNEQFF
size: few; J: TRBJ2-7; length: 19; V: TRBV5-1; D: TRBD2; DNA: TGCGCCAGCAGCCTAGGGACTAGCGGGAACCCCCCTCCGGTCTACGAGCAGTACTTC; CDR3: CASSLGTSGNPPPVYEQYF
size: few; J: TRBJ1-1; length: 13; V: TRBV12-3/TRBV12-4; D: .; DNA: TGTGCCAGCAGTTTTGTCAGGGACACTGAAGCTTTCTTT; CDR3: CASSFVRDTEAFF
size: .; J: TRBJ2-2; length: 14; V: TRBV20-1; D: TRBD1; DNA: TGCAGTGCTTGCGGACAGGCGGTCCCCGGGGAGCTGTTTTTT; CDR3: CSACGQAVPGELFF
size: .; J: TRBJ2-1; length: 14; V: TRBV29-1; D: TRBD1; DNA: TGCAGCGTTAGACAGGGGGTCTCCTACAATGAGCAGTTCTTC; CDR3: CSVRQGVSYNEQFF
size: many; J: TRBJ2-5; length: 13; V: TRBV27; D: .; DNA: TGTGCCAGCAGTTTGCGGCAGCAAGAGACCCAGTACTTC; CDR3: CASSLRQQETQYF
size: many; J: TRBJ1-5; length: 18; V: TRBV4-2; D: .; DNA: TGTGCCAGCAGCCAAGACTATAGGCAAGGGTCCCGCAATCAGCCCCAGCATTTT; CDR3: CASSQDYRQGSRNQPQHF
size: .; J: TRBJ2-1; length: 16; V: TRBV20-1; D: TRBD2; DNA: TGCAGTGCCAAATCACTAGCGGGAGGTACCTACAATGAGCAGTTCTTC; CDR3: CSAKSLAGGTYNEQFF
size: .; J: TRBJ2-3; length: 15; V: TRBV7-2; D: .; DNA: TGTGCCAGCAGCTTAGTCGCAGGGGTACAAGATACGCAGTATTTT; CDR3: CASSLVAGVQDTQYF
size: few; J: TRBJ1-1; length: 14; V: TRBV7-2; D: TRBD1; DNA: TGTGCCAGCAGCCCTTTTTTGGGACAGGGCTCAGCTTTCTTT; CDR3: CASSPFLGQGSAFF
size: .; J: TRBJ2-5; length: 16; V: TRBV20-1; D: .; DNA: TGCAGTGCTAGGGGTTTTCGCGCTACTGGGGGGGAGACCCAGTACTTC; CDR3: CSARGFRATGGETQYF
size: .; J: TRBJ2-1; length: 17; V: TRBV11-3; D: .; DNA: TGTGCCAGCAGCCCTCAGGGGAGAGGGTCTACTCGCAATGAGCAGTTCTTC; CDR3: CASSPQGRGSTRNEQFF
size: .; J: TRBJ2-7; length: 13; V: TRBV21-1; D: .; DNA: TGTGCCAGCAACAAACCAGGGGGCATCGAGCAGTACTTC; CDR3: CASNKPGGIEQYF
size: .; J: TRBJ2-5; length: 12; V: TRBV12-3/TRBV12-4; D: .; DNA: TGTGCCCCGACAGGCCGCCAAGAGACCCAGTACTTC; CDR3: CAPTGRQETQYF
size: .; J: TRBJ2-7; length: 13; V: TRBV29-1; D: .; DNA: TGCAGCGTTGAAACCGGGATCTCCTACGAGCAGTACTTC; CDR3: CSVETGISYEQYF
size: .; J: TRBJ2-4; length: 16; V: TRBV11-3; D: TRBD2; DNA: TGTGCCAGCAGCGATACACTAGCGGGAGGTAAAAACATTCAGTACTTC; CDR3: CASSDTLAGGKNIQYF
size: many; J: TRBJ1-2; length: 14; V: TRBV5-1; D: TRBD1; DNA: TGCGCCAGCAGCTTGGGACAGGGGGACTATGGCTACACCTTC; CDR3: CASSLGQGDYGYTF
size: many; J: TRBJ2-1; length: 14; V: TRBV5-1; D: .; DNA: TGCGCCAGCAGTTTTGGACCTCCGTGGGATGAGCAGTTCTTC; CDR3: CASSFGPPWDEQFF
size: .; J: TRBJ2-3; length: 14; V: TRBV12-3/TRBV12-4; D: .; DNA: TGTGCCAGCAGCCGGGGCCTACGGGCAGATACGCAGTATTTT; CDR3: CASSRGLRADTQYF
size: .; J: TRBJ2-3; length: 14; V: TRBV28; D: .; DNA: TGTGCCAGCAGTTTAGTACAGAGCACAGATACGCAGTATTTT; CDR3: CASSLVQSTDTQYF
size: .; J: TRBJ2-5; length: 16; V: TRBV7-2; D: TRBD2; DNA: TGTGCCAGCAGCTCGGGGGTGTCTAGCGGACAAGAGACCCAGTACTTC; CDR3: CASSSGVSSGQETQYF
size: .; J: TRBJ2-5; length: 16; V: TRBV7-9; D: TRBD2; DNA: TGTGCCAGCAGCCCGGGACTAGCGGGAGTTACAGAGACCCAGTACTTC; CDR3: CASSPGLAGVTETQYF
size: .; J: TRBJ1-2; length: 14; V: TRBV4-1; D: .; DNA: TGCGCCAGCAGCCAACTTTACGGGGCGGGGGGCTACACCTTC; CDR3: CASSQLYGAGGYTF
size: .; J: TRBJ1-2; length: 14; V: TRBV9; D: .; DNA: TGTGCCAGCAGCGTAGCTGGAGGGGACTATGGCTACACCTTC; CDR3: CASSVAGGDYGYTF
size: .; J: TRBJ2-6; length: 16; V: TRBV9; D: .; DNA: TGTGCCAGCAGCCAAGGACAGATCTCTGGGGCCAACGTCCTGACTTTC; CDR3: CASSQGQISGANVLTF
size: many; J: TRBJ2-7; length: 16; V: TRBV7-9; D: TRBD2; DNA: TGTGCCAGCAGCTATGTTCCGGGACTAGCGCCTAGCGAGCAGTACTTC; CDR3: CASSYVPGLAPSEQYF
size: .; J: TRBJ2-4; length: 14; V: TRBV5-1; D: .; DNA: TGCGCCGGACCAGGGGCGGGAACCAAAAACATTCAGTACTTC; CDR3: CAGPGAGTKNIQYF
size: few; J: TRBJ2-7; length: 15; V: TRBV7-9; D: .; DNA: TGTGCCAGCAGCTTTGGCTACTCTCCGACCTACGAGCAGTACTTC; CDR3: CASSFGYSPTYEQYF
size: few; J: TRBJ2-2; length: 17; V: TRBV19; D: TRBD1; DNA: TGTGCCAGTAGTCCCGGTAGGGGGCCTTCGGGGACCGGGGAGCTGTTTTTT; CDR3: CASSPGRGPSGTGELFF
size: few; J: TRBJ2-2; length: 16; V: TRBV9; D: TRBD2; DNA: TGTGCCAGCAGCGTAGTGTCTAGCGGGAGCACCGGGGAGCTGTTTTTT; CDR3: CASSVVSSGSTGELFF
size: .; J: TRBJ1-1; length: 14; V: TRBV6-5; D: TRBD1; DNA: TGTGCCAGCAGTCAGAACCGGGACAGGGGTGTAGCTTTCTTT; CDR3: CASSQNRDRGVAFF
size: .; J: TRBJ2-3; length: 15; V: TRBV19; D: .; DNA: TGTGCCAGTACCCCAGGACGGGGTTACACAGATACGCAGTATTTT; CDR3: CASTPGRGYTDTQYF
size: .; J: TRBJ2-5; length: 14; V: TRBV5-1; D: TRBD1; DNA: TGCGCCAGCAGCCCACAGGGGTTTAGGGAGACCCAGTACTTC; CDR3: CASSPQGFRETQYF
size: .; J: TRBJ2-7; length: 15; V: TRBV5-1; D: .; DNA: TGCGCCAGCAGTCTCGTGGAGAGGGCCTCCTACGAGCAGTACTTC; CDR3: CASSLVERASYEQYF
size: .; J: TRBJ1-2; length: 14; V: TRBV12-3/TRBV12-4; D: .; DNA: TGTGCCAGCAGTCCCCCTTTAAGGGAATATGGCTACACCTTC; CDR3: CASSPPLREYGYTF
size: .; J: TRBJ2-2; length: 14; V: TRBV7-9; D: .; DNA: TGTGCCAGCAGCCACATCCTGGGCGGCGGGGAGCTGTTTTTT; CDR3: CASSHILGGGELFF
size: .; J: TRBJ2-7; length: 13; V: TRBV5-1; D: .; DNA: TGCGCCAGCAGCTTGGTCAGGGGTAACGAGCAGTACTTC; CDR3: CASSLVRGNEQYF
size: once; J: TRBJ2-3; length: 15; V: TRBV24-1; D: .; DNA: TGTGCCACCAGACATTCGGCGGCCGAACCAGATACGCAGTATTTT; CDR3: CATRHSAAEPDTQYF
size: few; J: TRBJ2-5; length: 13; V: TRBV20-1; D: TRBD1; DNA: TGCAGTGCTAGGATACAGGGGGCAGAGACCCAGTACTTC; CDR3: CSARIQGAETQYF
size: many; J: TRBJ2-3; length: 12; V: TRBV7-9; D: .; DNA: TGTGCCAGCAGCCAAGACTATCCCACGCAGTATTTT; CDR3: CASSQDYPTQYF
size: few; J: TRBJ2-2; length: 16; V: TRBV11-2; D: TRBD2; DNA: TGTGCCAGCAGCAAGGGACTAGCGGGGAACACCGGGGAGCTGTTTTTT; CDR3: CASSKGLAGNTGELFF
size: few; J: TRBJ2-7; length: 12; V: TRBV10-3; D: .; DNA: TGTGCCATCAGTGTTATGCAGTACGAGCAGTACTTC; CDR3: CAISVMQYEQYF
size: few; J: TRBJ2-7; length: 15; V: TRBV5-1; D: TRBD1; DNA: TGCGCCAGCAGCCTCGGGACAGCTCTCTCCTACGAGCAGTACTTC; CDR3: CASSLGTALSYEQYF
size: few; J: TRBJ1-2; length: 12; V: TRBV10-2; D: TRBD1; DNA: TGCGCCAGCAGTCCGACAGGGGGAGGCTACACCTTC; CDR3: CASSPTGGGYTF